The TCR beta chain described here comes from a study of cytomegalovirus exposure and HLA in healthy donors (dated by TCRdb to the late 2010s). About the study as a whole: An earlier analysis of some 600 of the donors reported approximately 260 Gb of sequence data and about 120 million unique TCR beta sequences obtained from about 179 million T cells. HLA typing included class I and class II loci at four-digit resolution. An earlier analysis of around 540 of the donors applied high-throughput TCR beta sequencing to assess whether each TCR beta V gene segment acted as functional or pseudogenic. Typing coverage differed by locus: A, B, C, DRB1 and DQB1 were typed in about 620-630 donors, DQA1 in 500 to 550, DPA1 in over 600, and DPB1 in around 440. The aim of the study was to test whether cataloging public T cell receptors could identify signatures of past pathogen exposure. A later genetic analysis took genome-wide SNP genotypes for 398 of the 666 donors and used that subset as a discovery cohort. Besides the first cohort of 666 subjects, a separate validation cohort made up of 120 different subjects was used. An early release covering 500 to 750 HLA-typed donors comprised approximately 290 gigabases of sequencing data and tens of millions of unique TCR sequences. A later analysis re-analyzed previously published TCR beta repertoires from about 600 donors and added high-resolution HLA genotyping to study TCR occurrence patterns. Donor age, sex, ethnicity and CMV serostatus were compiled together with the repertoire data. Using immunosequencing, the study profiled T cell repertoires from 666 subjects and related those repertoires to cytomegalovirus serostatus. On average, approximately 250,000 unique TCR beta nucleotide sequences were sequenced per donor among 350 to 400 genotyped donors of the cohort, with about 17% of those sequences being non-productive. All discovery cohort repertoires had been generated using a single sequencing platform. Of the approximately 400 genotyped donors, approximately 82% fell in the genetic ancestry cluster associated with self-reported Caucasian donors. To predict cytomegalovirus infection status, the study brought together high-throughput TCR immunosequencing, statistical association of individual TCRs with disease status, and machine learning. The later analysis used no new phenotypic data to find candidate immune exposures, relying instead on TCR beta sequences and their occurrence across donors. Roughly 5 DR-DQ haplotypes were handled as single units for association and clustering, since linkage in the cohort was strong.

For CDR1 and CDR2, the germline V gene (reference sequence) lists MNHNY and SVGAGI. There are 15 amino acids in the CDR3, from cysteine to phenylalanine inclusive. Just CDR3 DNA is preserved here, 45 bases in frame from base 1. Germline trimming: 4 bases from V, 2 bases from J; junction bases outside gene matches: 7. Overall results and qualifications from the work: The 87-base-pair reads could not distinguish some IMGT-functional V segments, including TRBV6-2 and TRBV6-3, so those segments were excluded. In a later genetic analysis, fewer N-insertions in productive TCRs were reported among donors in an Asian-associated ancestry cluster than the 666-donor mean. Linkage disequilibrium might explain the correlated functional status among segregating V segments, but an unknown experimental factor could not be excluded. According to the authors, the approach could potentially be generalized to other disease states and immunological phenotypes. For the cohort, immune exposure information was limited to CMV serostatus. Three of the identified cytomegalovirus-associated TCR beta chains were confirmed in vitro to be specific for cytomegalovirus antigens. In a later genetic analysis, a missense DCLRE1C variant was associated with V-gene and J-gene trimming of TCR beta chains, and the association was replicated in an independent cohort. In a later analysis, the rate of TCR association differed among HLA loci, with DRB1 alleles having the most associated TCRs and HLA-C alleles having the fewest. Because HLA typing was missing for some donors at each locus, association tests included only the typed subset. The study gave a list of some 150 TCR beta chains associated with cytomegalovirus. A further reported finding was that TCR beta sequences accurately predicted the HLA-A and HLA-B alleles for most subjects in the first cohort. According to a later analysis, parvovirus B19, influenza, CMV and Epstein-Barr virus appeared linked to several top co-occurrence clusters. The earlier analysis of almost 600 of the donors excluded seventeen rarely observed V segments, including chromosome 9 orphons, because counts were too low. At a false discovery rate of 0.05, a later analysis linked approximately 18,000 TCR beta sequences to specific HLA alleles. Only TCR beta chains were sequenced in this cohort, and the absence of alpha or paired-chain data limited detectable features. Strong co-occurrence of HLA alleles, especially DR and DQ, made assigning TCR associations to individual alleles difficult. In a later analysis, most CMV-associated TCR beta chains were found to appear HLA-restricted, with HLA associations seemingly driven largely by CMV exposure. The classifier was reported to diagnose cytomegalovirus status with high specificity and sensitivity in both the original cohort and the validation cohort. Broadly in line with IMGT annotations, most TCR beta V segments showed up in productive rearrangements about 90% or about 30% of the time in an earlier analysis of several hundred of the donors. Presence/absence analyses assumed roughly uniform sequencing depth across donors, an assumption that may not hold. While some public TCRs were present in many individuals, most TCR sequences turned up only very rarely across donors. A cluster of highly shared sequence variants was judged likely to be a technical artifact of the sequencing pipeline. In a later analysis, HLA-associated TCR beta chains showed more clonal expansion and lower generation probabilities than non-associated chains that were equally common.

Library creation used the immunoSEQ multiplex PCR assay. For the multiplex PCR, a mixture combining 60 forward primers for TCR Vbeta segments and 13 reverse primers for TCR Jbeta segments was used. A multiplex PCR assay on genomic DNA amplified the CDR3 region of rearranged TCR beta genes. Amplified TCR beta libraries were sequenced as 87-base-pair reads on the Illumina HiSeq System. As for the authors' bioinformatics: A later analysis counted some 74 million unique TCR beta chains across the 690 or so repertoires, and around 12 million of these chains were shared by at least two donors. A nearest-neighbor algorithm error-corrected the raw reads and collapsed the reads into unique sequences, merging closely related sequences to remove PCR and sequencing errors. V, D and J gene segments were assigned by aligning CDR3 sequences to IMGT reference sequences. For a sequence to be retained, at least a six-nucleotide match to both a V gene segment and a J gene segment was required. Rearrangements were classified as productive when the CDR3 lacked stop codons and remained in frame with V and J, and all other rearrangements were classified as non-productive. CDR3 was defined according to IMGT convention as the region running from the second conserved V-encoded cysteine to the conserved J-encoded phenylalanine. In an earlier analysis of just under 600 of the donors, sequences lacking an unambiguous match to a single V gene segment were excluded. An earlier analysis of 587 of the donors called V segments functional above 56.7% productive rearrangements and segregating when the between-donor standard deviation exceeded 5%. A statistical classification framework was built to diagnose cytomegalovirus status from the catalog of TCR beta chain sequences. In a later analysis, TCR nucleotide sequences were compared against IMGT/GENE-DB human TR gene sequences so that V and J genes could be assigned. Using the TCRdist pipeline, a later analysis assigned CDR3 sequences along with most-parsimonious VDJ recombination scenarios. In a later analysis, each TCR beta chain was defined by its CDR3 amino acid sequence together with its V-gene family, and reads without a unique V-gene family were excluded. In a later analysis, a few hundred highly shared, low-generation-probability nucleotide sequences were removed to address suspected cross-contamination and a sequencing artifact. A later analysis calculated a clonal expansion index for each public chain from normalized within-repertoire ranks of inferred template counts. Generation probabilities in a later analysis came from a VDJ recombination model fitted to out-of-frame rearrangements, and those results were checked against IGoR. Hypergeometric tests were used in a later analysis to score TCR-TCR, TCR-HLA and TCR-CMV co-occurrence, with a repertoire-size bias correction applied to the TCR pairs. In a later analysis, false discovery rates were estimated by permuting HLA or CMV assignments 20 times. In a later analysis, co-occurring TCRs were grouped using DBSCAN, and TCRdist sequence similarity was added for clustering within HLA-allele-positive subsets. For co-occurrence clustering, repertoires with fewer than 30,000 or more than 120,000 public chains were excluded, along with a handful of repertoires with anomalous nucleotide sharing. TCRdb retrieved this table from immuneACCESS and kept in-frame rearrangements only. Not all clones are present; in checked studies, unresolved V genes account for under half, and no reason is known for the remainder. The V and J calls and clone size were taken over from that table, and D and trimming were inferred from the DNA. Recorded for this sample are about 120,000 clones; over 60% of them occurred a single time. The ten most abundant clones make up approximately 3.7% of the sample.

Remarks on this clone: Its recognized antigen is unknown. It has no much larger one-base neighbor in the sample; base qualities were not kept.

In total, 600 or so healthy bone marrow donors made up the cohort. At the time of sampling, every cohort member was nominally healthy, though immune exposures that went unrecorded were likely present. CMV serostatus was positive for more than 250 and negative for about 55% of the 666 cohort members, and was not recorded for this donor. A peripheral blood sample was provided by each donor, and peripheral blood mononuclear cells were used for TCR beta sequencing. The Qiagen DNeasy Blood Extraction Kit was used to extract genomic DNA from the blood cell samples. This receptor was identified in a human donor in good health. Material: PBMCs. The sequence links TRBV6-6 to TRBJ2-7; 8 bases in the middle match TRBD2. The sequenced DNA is TGTGCCAGCAGTTCCCGACTAGCGAATACCTACGAGCAGTACTTC. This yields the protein CASSSRLANTYEQYF.